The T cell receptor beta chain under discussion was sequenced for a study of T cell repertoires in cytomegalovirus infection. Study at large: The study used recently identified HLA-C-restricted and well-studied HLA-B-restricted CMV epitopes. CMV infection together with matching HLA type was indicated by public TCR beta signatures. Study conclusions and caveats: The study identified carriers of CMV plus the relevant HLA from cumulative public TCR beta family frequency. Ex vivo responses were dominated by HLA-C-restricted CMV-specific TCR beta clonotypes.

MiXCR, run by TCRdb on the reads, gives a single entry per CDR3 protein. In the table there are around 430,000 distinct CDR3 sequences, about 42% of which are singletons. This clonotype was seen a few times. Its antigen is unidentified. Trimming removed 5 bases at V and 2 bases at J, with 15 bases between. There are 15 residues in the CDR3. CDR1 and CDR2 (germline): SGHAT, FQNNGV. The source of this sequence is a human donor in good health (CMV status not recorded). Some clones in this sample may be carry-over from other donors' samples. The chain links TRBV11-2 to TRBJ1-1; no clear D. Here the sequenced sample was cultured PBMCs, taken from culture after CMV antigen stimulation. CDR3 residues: CASSLRPRANTEAFF. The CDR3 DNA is TGTGCCAGCAGCCTGAGGCCAAGGGCCAACACTGAAGCTTTCTTT.